The 15 T cell receptor beta chains listed next were all sequenced from one sample in a study of OX40 agonist ivuxolimab in advanced cancers. Assay used: immunoSEQ multiplex PCR; TCRdb lists only in-frame clones, some missing. This sample yields approximately 64,000 clones, of which approximately 80% are seen a single time; less than 0.9% belongs to the top ten. This sample comprised CD4+ or CD8+ T cells sorted from blood, obtained in a trial of the OX40 agonist ivuxolimab. These receptors all come from an adult with an advanced solid tumor such as melanoma, head and neck, liver or kidney cancer.

This clone was recorded once. This chain links TRBV7-7 with TRBJ1-3, with a tentative D call TRBD1 (5 bases). The germline gives CDR1 SSHAT, CDR2 FNYEAQ (reference sequence). The CDR3 length is 13 residues. Trimming stripped 5 bases from V and 0 bases from J, with 5 bases between. Here the CDR3 DNA reads TGTGCCAGCAGCGGGGCCTCTGGAAACACCATATATTTT. It specifies CASSGASGNTIYF. Looking up the rest from reference TRBV7-7 and TRBJ1-3 gives the full variable domain: GAGVSQSPRYKVTKRGQDVTLRCDPISSHATLYWYQQALGQGPEFLTYFNYEAQPDKSGLPSDRFSAERPEGSISTLTIQRTEQRDSAMYRCASSGASGNTIYFGEGSWLTVV.

The rearrangement uses TRBV5-4 and TRBJ2-7, with D perhaps TRBD1 or TRBD2 (7 bases each). Germline values: CDR1 SGHNT, CDR2 YYREEE (reference sequence). The CDR3 loop spans 17 amino acids. V lost 4 bases, J lost 0 bases, and 20 bases lay in between. The CDR3 bases are TGTGCCAGCAGCACGGGTGGGGGGGACAGCAGCTCCTACGAGCAGTACTTC. Translation gives CASSTGGGDSSSYEQYF.

The chain links TRBV30 to TRBJ1-3; possibly TRBD1 for D (5 bases). The ends were cut back, 6 bases at V and 0 bases at J, with 12 bases in the middle. Germline CDR1 reads GTSNPN; CDR2 reads SVGIG (reference sequence). The CDR3 loop spans 14 amino acids. The CDR3 loop is CACLGAYSGNTIYF. The CDR3 DNA sequence: TGTGCCTGCCTCGGGGCCTACTCTGGAAACACCATATATTTT.

V and J are TRBV14 and TRBJ1-1; 8 positions match TRBD1. CDR3 size: 15 residues. Germline CDR1 and CDR2: SGHDN and FVKESK. Germline trimming cut 3 bases from V and 5 bases from J; bases unmatched to any gene: 8. CDR3: CASSQWTGWRTEAFF. The CDR3 DNA sequence: TGTGCCAGCAGCCAGTGGACAGGGTGGCGGACTGAAGCTTTCTTT.

The V call is TRBV6-1, the J call TRBJ1-2; no clear D. This CDR3 comprises 12 residues. The V gene's germline CDR1 is MNHNS and CDR2 SASEGT. V was clipped by 6 bases and J by 5 bases, with 10 bases between them. CDR3 coding DNA: TGTGCCAGCAGCATCGCAGAGTATGGCTACACCTTC. As protein: CASSIAEYGYTF.

This chain joins TRBV5-1 and TRBJ2-1, with 7 bases fitting TRBD2. J gave up 5 bases and V 2 bases, and 4 bases lay outside the gene matches. CDR1 is SGHRS and CDR2 is YFSETQ in the germline V gene. The CDR3 length is 14 residues. The CDR3: CASSFGGVNNEQFF. As DNA, the CDR3 is TGCGCCAGCAGCTTTGGGGGGGTCAACAATGAGCAGTTCTTC. Drawing the rest from reference TRBV5-1 and TRBJ2-1, the complete variable domain is KAGVTQTPRYLIKTRGQQVTLSCSPISGHRSVSWYQQTPGQGLQFLFEYFSETQRNKGNFPGRFSGRQFSNSRSEMNVSTLELGDSALYLCASSFGGVNNEQFFGPGTRLTVL.

This rearrangement joins TRBV6-6 to TRBJ1-6; 10 bases fit TRBD1. The CDR3 spans 14 residues. CDR1 MNHNY and CDR2 SVGAGI come from the germline V gene (reference sequence). The V segment lost 6 bases and the J segment 6 bases; nucleotides outside the gene matches: 2. The CDR3 nucleotides are TGTGCCAGCAGGGGACAGGGGCGTAATTCACCCCTCCACTTT. Encoded protein: CASRGQGRNSPLHF.

This chain uses TRBV10-3 with TRBJ2-3; D is uncertain. Between the trimmed V and J ends, which lost 10 bases and 2 bases, there was a span of 16 bases. Per the germline V gene, CDR1 is ENHRY and CDR2 is SYGVKD. The CDR3 length is 14 residues. The chain's CDR3 is CATTPSFHTDTQYF. DNA for the CDR3: TGTGCCACCACCCCCTCGTTCCACACAGATACGCAGTATTTT.

CDR3 DNA sequence: TGCGCCAGCAGCTTTGCCGGGTTTCCTAACTATGGCTACACCTTC. This gives the protein CASSFAGFPNYGYTF. V is TRBV5-1 and J is TRBJ1-2; D remains unclear. This CDR3 is built from 15 residues. Trimming cost V 2 bases and J 0 bases, with 11 bases left between them. Germline V gives CDR1 SGHRS, CDR2 YFSETQ.

The chain links TRBV19 to TRBJ2-1, with 8 bases that match TRBD2. V shed 7 bases, J shed 5 bases, and the junction held 4 bases outside the gene matches. CDR3 length: 13 residues. Germline CDR1 reads LNHDA; CDR2 reads SQIVND (reference sequence). The CDR3 spells CASKAGGHNEQFF. In DNA form, the CDR3 reads TGTGCCAGTAAGGCGGGGGGCCACAATGAGCAGTTCTTC.

The V and J genes are TRBV30 and TRBJ1-5; 8 bases align to TRBD1. The germline V gene encodes CDR1 GTSNPN and CDR2 SVGIG (reference sequence). V was clipped by 1 base and J by 5 bases; unmatched bases: 1. This CDR3 is 13 amino acids long. CDR3 amino acids: CAWSAQGDQPQHF. DNA for the CDR3: TGTGCCTGGAGTGCACAGGGGGATCAGCCCCAGCATTTT.

The rearrangement links TRBV9 to TRBJ2-7; D call uncertain. Germline V gene sequence: CDR1 SGDLS, CDR2 YYNGEE. The V gene lost 0 bases and the J gene lost 3 bases, with 13 bases spanning the gap. The CDR3 totals 15 residues. For the CDR3, the DNA is TGTGCCAGCAGCGTAGGAAGTGAGTACGACTACGAGCAGTACTTC. Residues: CASSVGSEYDYEQYF.

The chain couples TRBV5-6 to TRBJ2-5; 7 nucleotides agree with TRBD2. Trimming at V came to 1 base and at J to 2 bases, leaving 8 bases not matched to a gene. CDR1 and CDR2 (germline): SGHDT, YYEEEE. This CDR3 is 16 amino acids long. CDR3 bases: TGTGCCAGCAGCTTGCGGAGGGCTAGCGGACAAGAGACCCAGTACTTC. This encodes CASSLRRASGQETQYF.

The chain links TRBV5-1 to TRBJ2-2, with TRBD2 as a possible D gene (5 bases). CDR1 and CDR2 from the germline V gene are SGHRS and YFSETQ. The CDR3 spans 12 residues. Trimming pared 2 bases from V and 6 bases from J, leaving 5 bases between. As DNA, the CDR3 is TGCGCCAGCAGCTTTAGCGCCGGGGAGCTGTTTTTT. Protein: CASSFSAGELFF.

The gene calls are TRBV7-2 and TRBJ1-1; D perhaps matches TRBD1 (6 bases). Germline values: CDR1 SGHTA, CDR2 FQGNSA. The V and J ends lost 5 bases and 2 bases respectively, with 12 bases between them. The length of the CDR3 is 14 residues. The CDR3 bases are TGTGCCAGCAGCCAACAGGGCCTAAACACTGAAGCTTTCTTT. Protein sequence: CASSQQGLNTEAFF.